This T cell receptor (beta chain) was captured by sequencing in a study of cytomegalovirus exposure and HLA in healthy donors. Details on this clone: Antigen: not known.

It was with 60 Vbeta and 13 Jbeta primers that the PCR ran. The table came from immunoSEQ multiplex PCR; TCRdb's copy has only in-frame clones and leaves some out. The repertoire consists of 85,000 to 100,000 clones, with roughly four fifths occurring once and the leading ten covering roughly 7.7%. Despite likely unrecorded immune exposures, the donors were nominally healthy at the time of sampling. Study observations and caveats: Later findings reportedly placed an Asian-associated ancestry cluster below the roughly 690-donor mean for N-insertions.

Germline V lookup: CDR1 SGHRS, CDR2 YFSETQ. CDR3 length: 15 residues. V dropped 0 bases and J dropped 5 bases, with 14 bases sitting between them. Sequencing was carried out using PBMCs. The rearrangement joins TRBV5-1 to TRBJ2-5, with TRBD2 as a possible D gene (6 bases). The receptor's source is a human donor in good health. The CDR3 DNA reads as TGCGCCAGCAGCTTGGGCCGTAACGGAGGGGAGACCCAGTACTTC. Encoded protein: CASSLGRNGGETQYF.